Below are 11 T cell receptor beta chains sequenced from a single sample in a study of blood T cell repertoires in COVID-19. Using immunoSEQ multiplex PCR, the repertoire was profiled, and TCRdb retains in-frame clones only, with some absent. The table has 250,000 or so clones, roughly 88% seen once; the top ten hold roughly 3%. The sample taken for sequencing was PBMCs or T cells enriched from blood (not recorded which). The receptors stem from a woman between 40 and 50 years old who had been exposed to COVID-19.

The chain has TRBV15 and TRBJ2-4, with D possibly being TRBD1 (5 bases). Trimming pared 1 base from V and 0 bases from J, leaving 13 bases between. CDR1 is LNHNV, CDR2 YYDKDF, per germline (reference sequence). This CDR3 is 17 amino acids long. The CDR3 sequence is CATSRGQGGLAKNIQYF. The CDR3 bases are TGTGCCACCAGCAGAGGTCAGGGTGGGCTAGCCAAAAACATTCAGTACTTC. Full variable domain (missing parts from reference TRBV15 and TRBJ2-4): DAMVIQNPRYQVTQFGKPVTLSCSQTLNHNVMYWYQQKSSQAPKLLFHYYDKDFNNEADTPDNFQSRRPNTSFCFLDIRSPGLGDTAMYLCATSRGQGGLAKNIQYFGAGTRLSVL.

The chain uses TRBV28 and TRBJ2-1; unclear D gene. The CDR3 runs to 15 residues. Trimming removed 5 bases from V and 5 bases from J, with 16 bases in between. Germline CDR1 and CDR2: MDHEN and SYDVKM. CDR3 protein: CASSPHYTVDNEQFF. CDR3 coding DNA: TGTGCCAGCAGTCCCCACTACACCGTTGACAATGAGCAGTTCTTC. Full variable domain (remainder filled in from reference TRBV28 and TRBJ2-1): DVKVTQSSRYLVKRTGEKVFLECVQDMDHENMFWYRQDPGLGLRLIYFSYDVKMKEKGDIPEGYSVSREKKERFSLILESASTNQTSMYLCASSPHYTVDNEQFFGPGTRLTVL.

The genes are TRBV3-1 (or the pseudogene TRBV3-2) and TRBJ2-1; 7 bases align to TRBD1. The CDR3 is made up of 15 amino acids. V dropped 6 bases and J dropped 10; count of bases not matched to a gene: 15. Germline V gene data show CDR1 as LGHDT and CDR2 as YNNKEL (reference sequence). This chain's CDR3 is CASRATGVKIGEQFF. The CDR3 coding sequence is TGTGCCAGCAGAGCAACAGGGGTAAAAATAGGGGAGCAGTTCTTC.

This chain connects TRBV12-2 to TRBJ1-6. TRBV12-2 is a pseudogene. This CDR3 has 12 amino acids. CDR3 protein: CASRPWGGPLHF. DNA for the CDR3: TGTGCAAGTCGCCCGTGGGGGGGGCCCCTCCACTTT.

With respect to this clone: One junction end does not reproduce the germline sequence, and a read error may be involved. This CDR3 is also generated by other DNA sequences in the sample. The chain uses TRBV7-7 and TRBJ2-2; 7 bases line up with TRBD1. This CDR3 region has 16 residues. The V gene's germline CDR1 is SSHAT and CDR2 FNYEAQ (reference sequence). The CDR3 nucleotides read TGTGCTAGCAGCTTAGGCCAGGGGGCGAACACCGGGGAGCTGTTTTTT. Encoded protein: CASSLGQGANTGELFF.

The chain has TRBV6-5 and TRBJ1-2; perhaps TRBD1 as D (5 bases). Trimming stripped 2 bases from V and 5 bases from J, with 15 bases between. Per the germline V gene, CDR1 is MNHEY and CDR2 is SVGAGI. This CDR3 has 15 residues. The CDR3 nucleotides read TGTGCCAGCAGTTACGCCGGGCAGGGAGGTTATGGCTACACCTTC. It is translated as CASSYAGQGGYGYTF.

The chain links TRBV25-1 to TRBJ2-3; D not certain. CDR3 length equals 12 residues. V was trimmed by 2 bases and J by 3 bases, leaving 3 bases between them. Per the germline V gene, CDR1 is MGHDK and CDR2 is SYGVNS. The CDR3 DNA reads as TGTGCCAGCAGTGAACGGACAGATACGCAGTATTTT. Its translation: CASSERTDTQYF.

This CDR3 reads CASSDGFGGSLNEQFF. In nucleotides, the CDR3 is TGTGCCAGCAGTGATGGGTTTGGGGGGTCCCTCAATGAGCAGTTCTTC. The V gene is TRBV2, the J gene TRBJ2-1, with D perhaps matching TRBD2 (6 bases). The germline V gene encodes CDR1 SNHLY and CDR2 FYNNEI. Trimming removed 3 bases from V and 6 bases from J, with 18 bases in between. The CDR3 covers 16 residues.

This clone has more than one count but fewer than ten. J is TRBJ1-3 and V is TRBV7-2; 7 nucleotides match TRBD1. Germline trimming cut 0 bases from V and 8 bases from J; bases unmatched to any gene: 7. In germline, CDR1 is SGHTA, CDR2 FQGNSA. The length of the CDR3 is 15 residues. The CDR3 protein is CASSLATGAGYTIYF. The CDR3, as DNA: TGTGCCAGCAGCTTAGCCACAGGGGCAGGATACACCATATATTTT.

The chain joins TRBV10-1 to TRBJ2-7, with D perhaps TRBD2 (5 bases). Germline assignment: CDR1 WNHNN and CDR2 SYGVQD (reference sequence). The CDR3 sequence is 12 residues long. The CDR3 here is CATRTGSCEQYV. Written as DNA, the CDR3 is TGCGCCACAAGGACGGGATCCTGCGAGCAGTACGTC.

The V and J genes are TRBV13 and TRBJ2-3, with 8 bases identical to TRBD1. Per the germline V gene, CDR1 is PRHDT and CDR2 is FYEKMQ (reference sequence). With 1 base clipped from V and 0 bases from J, the junction kept 0 bases outside the gene matches. CDR3 length: 15 amino acids. The CDR3 spells CASSLDRGSTDTQYF. CDR3 sequence (DNA): TGTGCCAGCAGCTTAGACAGGGGGAGCACAGATACGCAGTATTTT.